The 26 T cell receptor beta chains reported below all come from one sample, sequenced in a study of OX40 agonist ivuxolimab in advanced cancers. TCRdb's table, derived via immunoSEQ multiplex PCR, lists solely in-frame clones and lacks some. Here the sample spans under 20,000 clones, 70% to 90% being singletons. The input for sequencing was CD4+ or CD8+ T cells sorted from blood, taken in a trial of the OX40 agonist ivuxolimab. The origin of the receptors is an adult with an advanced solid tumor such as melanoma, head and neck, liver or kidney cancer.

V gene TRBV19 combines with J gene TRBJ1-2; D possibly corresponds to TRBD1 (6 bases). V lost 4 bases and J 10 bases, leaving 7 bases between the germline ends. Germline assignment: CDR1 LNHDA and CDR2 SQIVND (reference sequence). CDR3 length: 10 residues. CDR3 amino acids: CASSNRVYTF. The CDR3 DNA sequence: TGTGCCAGTAGTAACAGGGTCTACACCTTC.

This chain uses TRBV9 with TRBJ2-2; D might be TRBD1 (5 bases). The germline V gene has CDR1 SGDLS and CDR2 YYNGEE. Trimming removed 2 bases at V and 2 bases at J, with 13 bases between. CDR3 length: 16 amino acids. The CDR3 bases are TGTGCCAGCAGCGTCCCAGCAGGACAAAACACCGGGGAGCTGTTTTTT. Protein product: CASSVPAGQNTGELFF.

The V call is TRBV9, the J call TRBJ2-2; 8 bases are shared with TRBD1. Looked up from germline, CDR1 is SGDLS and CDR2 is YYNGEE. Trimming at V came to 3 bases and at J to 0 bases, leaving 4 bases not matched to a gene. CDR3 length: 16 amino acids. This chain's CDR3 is CASSEGTGANTGELFF. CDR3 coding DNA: TGTGCCAGCAGCGAGGGGACAGGCGCGAACACCGGGGAGCTGTTTTTT.

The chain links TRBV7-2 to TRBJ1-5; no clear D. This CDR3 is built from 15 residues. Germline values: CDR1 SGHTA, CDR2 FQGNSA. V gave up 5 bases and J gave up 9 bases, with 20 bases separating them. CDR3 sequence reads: CASSKEGREAWPQHF. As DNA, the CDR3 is TGTGCCAGCAGCAAAGAGGGTAGGGAGGCTTGGCCCCAGCATTTT.

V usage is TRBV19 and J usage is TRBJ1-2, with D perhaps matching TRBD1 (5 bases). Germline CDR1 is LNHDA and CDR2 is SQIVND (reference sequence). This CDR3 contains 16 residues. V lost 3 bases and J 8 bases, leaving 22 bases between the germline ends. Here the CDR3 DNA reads TGTGCCAGTAGTATCGGGCCGGGGCCGCTCCTCGGGGGCTACACCTTC. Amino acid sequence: CASSIGPGPLLGGYTF.

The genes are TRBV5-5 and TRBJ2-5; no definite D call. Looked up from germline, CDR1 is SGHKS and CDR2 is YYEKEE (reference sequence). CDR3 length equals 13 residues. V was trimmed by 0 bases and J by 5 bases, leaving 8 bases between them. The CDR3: CASSLAGSETQYF. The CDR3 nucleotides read TGTGCCAGCAGCTTGGCAGGAAGCGAGACCCAGTACTTC.

In nucleotides, the CDR3 is TGCGCCAGCAGCTCTTTGGGCGGGACAGGCTCCACTGAAGCTTTCTTT. The encoded protein is CASSSLGGTGSTEAFF. The chain uses TRBV5-1 and TRBJ1-1; 8 bases line up with TRBD1. V dropped 3 bases and J dropped 4; count of bases not matched to a gene: 11. The CDR3 extends over 16 amino acids. CDR1 is SGHRS and CDR2 is YFSETQ in the germline V gene.

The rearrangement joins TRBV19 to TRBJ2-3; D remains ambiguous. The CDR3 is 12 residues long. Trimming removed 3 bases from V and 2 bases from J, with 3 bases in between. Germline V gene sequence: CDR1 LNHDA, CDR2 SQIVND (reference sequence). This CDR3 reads CASSIDTDTQYF. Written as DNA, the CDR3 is TGTGCCAGTAGTATCGACACAGATACGCAGTATTTT. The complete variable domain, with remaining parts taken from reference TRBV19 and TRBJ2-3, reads DGGITQSPKYLFRKEGQNVTLSCEQNLNHDAMYWYRQDPGQGLRLIYYSQIVNDFQKGDIAEGYSVSREKKESFPLTVTSAQKNPTAFYLCASSIDTDTQYFGPGTRLTVL.

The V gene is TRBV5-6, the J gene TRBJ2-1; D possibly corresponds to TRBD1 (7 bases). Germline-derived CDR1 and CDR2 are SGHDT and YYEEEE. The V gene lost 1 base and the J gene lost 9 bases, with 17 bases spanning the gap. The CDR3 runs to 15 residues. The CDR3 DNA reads TGTGCCAGCAGCTTGCTCCAGGGGGACTTTGGTGAGCAGTTCTTC. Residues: CASSLLQGDFGEQFF. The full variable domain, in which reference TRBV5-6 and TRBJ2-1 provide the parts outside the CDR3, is DAGVTQSPTHLIKTRGQQVTLRCSPKSGHDTVSWYQQALGQGPQFIFQYYEEEERQRGNFPDRFSGHQFPNYSSELNVNALLLGDSALYLCASSLLQGDFGEQFFGPGTRLTVL.

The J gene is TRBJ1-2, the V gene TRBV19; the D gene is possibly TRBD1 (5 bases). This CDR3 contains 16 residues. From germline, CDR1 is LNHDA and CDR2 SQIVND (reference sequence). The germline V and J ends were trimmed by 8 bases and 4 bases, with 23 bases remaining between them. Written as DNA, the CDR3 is TGTGCCAGTCGATTAACCGGGACCTTGAATATCTATGGCTACACCTTC. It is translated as CASRLTGTLNIYGYTF.

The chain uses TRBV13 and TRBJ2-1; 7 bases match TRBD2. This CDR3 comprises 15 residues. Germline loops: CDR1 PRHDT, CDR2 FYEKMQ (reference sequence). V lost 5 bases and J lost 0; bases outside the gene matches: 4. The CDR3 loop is CASSPSGNSYNEQFF. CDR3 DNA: TGTGCCAGCAGCCCAAGCGGGAACTCCTACAATGAGCAGTTCTTC.

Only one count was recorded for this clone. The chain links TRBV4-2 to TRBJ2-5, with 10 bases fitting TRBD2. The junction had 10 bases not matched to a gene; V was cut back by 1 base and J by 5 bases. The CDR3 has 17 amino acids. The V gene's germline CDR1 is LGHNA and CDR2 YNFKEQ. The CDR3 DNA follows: TGTGCCAGCAGCCAAGGGTCTAGCGGGAGCCAGGGGGAGACCCAGTACTTC. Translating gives CASSQGSSGSQGETQYF.

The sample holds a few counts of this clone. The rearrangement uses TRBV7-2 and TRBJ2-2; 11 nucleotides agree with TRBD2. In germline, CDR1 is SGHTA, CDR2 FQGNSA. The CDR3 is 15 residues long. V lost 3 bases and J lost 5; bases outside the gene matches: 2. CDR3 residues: CASSLTSGITGELFF. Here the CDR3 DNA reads TGTGCCAGCAGCTTGACTAGCGGGATTACCGGGGAGCTGTTTTTT.

This CDR3 reads CASSAGASGNSPLHF. DNA for the CDR3: TGTGCCAGCAGCGCAGGGGCGAGTGGTAATTCACCCCTCCACTTT. The V gene is TRBV9, the J gene TRBJ1-6; TRBD1 is a possible D gene (6 bases). Germline V CDR1 and CDR2: SGDLS, YYNGEE. Deletions cut 3 bases from V and 6 bases from J, with 13 bases between. The CDR3 is 15 amino acids.

The CDR3 loop is CASSRGRGEQYF. CDR3 nucleotides: TGTGCCAGCAGCCGGGGCCGGGGCGAGCAGTACTTC. The chain uses TRBV7-9 and TRBJ2-7; tentatively, D is TRBD1 or TRBD2 (5 bases each). Trimming cost V 5 bases and J 6 bases, with 11 bases left between them. This CDR3 is built from 12 residues. Germline V gene sequence: CDR1 SEHNR, CDR2 FQNEAQ (reference sequence).

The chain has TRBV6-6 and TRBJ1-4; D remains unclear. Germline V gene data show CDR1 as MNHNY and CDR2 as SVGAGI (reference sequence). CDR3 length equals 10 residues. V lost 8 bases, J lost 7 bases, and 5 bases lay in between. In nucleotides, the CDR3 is TGTGCCAGCTCGGGTGAAAAACTGTTTTTT. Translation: CASSGEKLFF.

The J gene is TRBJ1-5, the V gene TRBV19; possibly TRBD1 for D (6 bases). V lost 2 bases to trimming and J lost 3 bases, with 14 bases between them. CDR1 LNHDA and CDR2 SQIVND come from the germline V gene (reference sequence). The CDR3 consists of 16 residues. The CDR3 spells CASSILGQGNNQPQHF. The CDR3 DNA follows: TGTGCCAGTAGTATACTGGGGCAGGGGAACAATCAGCCCCAGCATTTT. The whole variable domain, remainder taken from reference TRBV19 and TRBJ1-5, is DGGITQSPKYLFRKEGQNVTLSCEQNLNHDAMYWYRQDPGQGLRLIYYSQIVNDFQKGDIAEGYSVSREKKESFPLTVTSAQKNPTAFYLCASSILGQGNNQPQHFGDGTRLSIL.

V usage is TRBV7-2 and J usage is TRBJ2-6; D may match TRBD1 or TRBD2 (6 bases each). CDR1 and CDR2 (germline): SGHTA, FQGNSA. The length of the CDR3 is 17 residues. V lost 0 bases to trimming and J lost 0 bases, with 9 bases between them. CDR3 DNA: TGTGCCAGCAGCTTAGCGGGGGGCCTCTCTGGGGCCAACGTCCTGACTTTC. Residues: CASSLAGGLSGANVLTF.

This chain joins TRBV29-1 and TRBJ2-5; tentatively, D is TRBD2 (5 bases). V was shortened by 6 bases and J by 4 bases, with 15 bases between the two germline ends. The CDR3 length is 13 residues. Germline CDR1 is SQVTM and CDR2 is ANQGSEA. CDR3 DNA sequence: TGCAGCGTGGGTGGGAGAGGATTAGAGACCCAGTACTTC. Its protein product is CSVGGRGLETQYF.

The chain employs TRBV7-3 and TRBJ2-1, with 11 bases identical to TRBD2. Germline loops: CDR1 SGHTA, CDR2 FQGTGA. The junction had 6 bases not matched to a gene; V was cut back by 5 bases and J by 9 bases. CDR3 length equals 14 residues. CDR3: CASSPTSGGGEQFF. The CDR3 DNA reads TGTGCCAGCAGCCCCACTAGCGGGGGCGGTGAGCAGTTCTTC.

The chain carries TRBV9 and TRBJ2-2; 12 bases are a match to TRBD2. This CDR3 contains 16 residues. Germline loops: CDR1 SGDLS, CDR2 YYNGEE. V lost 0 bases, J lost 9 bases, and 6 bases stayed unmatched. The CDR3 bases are TGTGCCAGCAGCGTAGATCCTAGCGGGGGGGCCCGGGAGCTGTTTTTT. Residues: CASSVDPSGGARELFF.

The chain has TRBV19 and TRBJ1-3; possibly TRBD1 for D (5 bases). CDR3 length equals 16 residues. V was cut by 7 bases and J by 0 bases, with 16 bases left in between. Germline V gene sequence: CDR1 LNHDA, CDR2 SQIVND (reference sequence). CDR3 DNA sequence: TGTGCCAGTACCCCTCGGCGACAGAGCTCTGGAAACACCATATATTTT. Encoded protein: CASTPRRQSSGNTIYF.

CDR3 region: CAISASTGNNSPLHF. DNA of the CDR3: TGTGCCATCAGTGCCTCGACAGGGAACAATTCACCCCTCCACTTT. This rearrangement joins TRBV10-3 to TRBJ1-6, with 7 bases identical to TRBD1. The trim removed 4 bases at V and 7 bases at J, leaving 7 bases unmatched. This CDR3 contains 15 residues. Germline-derived CDR1 and CDR2 are ENHRY and SYGVKD.

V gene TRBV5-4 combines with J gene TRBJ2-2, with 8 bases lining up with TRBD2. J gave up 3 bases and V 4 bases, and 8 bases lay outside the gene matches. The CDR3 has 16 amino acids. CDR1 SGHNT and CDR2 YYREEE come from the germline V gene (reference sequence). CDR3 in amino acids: CASSPMAGGDTGELFF. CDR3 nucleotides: TGTGCCAGCAGCCCAATGGCGGGAGGAGACACCGGGGAGCTGTTTTTT.

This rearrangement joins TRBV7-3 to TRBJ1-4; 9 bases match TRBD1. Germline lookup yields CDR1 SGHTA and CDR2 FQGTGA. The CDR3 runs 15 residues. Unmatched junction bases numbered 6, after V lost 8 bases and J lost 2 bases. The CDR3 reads CASVYGTGTNEKLFF. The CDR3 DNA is TGTGCCAGCGTCTACGGGACAGGGACTAATGAAAAACTGTTTTTT.

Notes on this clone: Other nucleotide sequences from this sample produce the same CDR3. The CDR3 coding sequence is TGTGCCAGCTCACCAAGGGACAGGATGAACACTGAAGCTTTCTTT. This codes for CASSPRDRMNTEAFF. The chain couples TRBV18 to TRBJ1-1; the match to TRBD1 covers 8 bases. This CDR3 has 15 amino acids. CDR1 is KGHSH, CDR2 LQKENI, per germline. V gave up 2 bases and J gave up 0 bases; unmatched junction bases: 2.